Listed below are T cell receptor beta chains from one sample, sequenced in a study of cytomegalovirus exposure and HLA in healthy donors. The repertoire was sequenced with immunoSEQ multiplex PCR; TCRdb's copy has only in-frame clones and lacks some. The table has 100,000 to 120,000 clones, roughly 80% seen once; the top ten hold 1.3%. The sequenced sample was PBMCs. The receptors shown here come from a woman aged 30 to 39 in good health and CMV-seronegative. Each CDR3 is given with its conserved first and last residue. D genes are given only for firm matches. Clone size is shown for a subset of rows, as once, few, many or a class of expanded clone.

CDR3 DNA: TGTGCCAGCAGCAACGGAGAGATAGCGGGAGGGTTCGGAGAGACCCAGTACTTC; CDR3 protein: CASSNGEIAGGFGETQYF; clone size: .; J gene: TRBJ2-5; D gene: TRBD2; V gene: TRBV4-2
CDR3 DNA: TGTGCCAGCAGCTTAGGGACAGGGATCAATAATTCACCCCTCCACTTT; CDR3 protein: CASSLGTGINNSPLHF; clone size: .; J gene: TRBJ1-6; D gene: TRBD1; V gene: TRBV11-2
CDR3 DNA: TGTGCCAGCAGCTTGAACGGGATCGGCTACACCTTC; CDR3 protein: CASSLNGIGYTF; clone size: few; J gene: TRBJ1-2; D gene: .; V gene: TRBV5-4
CDR3 DNA: TGTGCCAGCAGCGGAGATCCCGGGACTAGGAATGAGCAGTTCTTC; CDR3 protein: CASSGDPGTRNEQFF; clone size: .; J gene: TRBJ2-1; D gene: TRBD2; V gene: TRBV9
CDR3 DNA: TGTGCCAGCAGCCAAGGAAGCCCCTGGACAGGGGGCATTCCTAACTATGGCTACACCTTC; CDR3 protein: CASSQGSPWTGGIPNYGYTF; clone size: once; J gene: TRBJ1-2; D gene: TRBD1; V gene: TRBV4-2
CDR3 DNA: TGTGCCAGCAGCGTAGCCCAAAGCGGGAGCATAGACAATGAGCAGTTCTTC; CDR3 protein: CASSVAQSGSIDNEQFF; clone size: .; J gene: TRBJ2-1; D gene: TRBD2; V gene: TRBV9
CDR3 DNA: TGCGCCAGCAGCCCGAAAAACGGATTGACTAGCACACGCTCCTACAATGAGCAGTTCTTC; CDR3 protein: CASSPKNGLTSTRSYNEQFF; clone size: once; J gene: TRBJ2-1; D gene: TRBD2; V gene: TRBV4-1
CDR3 DNA: TGTGCCAGCAGCTTCCCGACTAGTCCCACAGGGGATGAGCAGTTCTTC; CDR3 protein: CASSFPTSPTGDEQFF; clone size: .; J gene: TRBJ2-1; D gene: .; V gene: TRBV13
CDR3 DNA: TGTGCCAGCAGCTTAACTACTGCGCCGGGTTACAATGAGCAGTTCTTC; CDR3 protein: CASSLTTAPGYNEQFF; clone size: .; J gene: TRBJ2-1; D gene: .; V gene: TRBV11-1
CDR3 DNA: TGTGCCAGCAGTCAGACAGGAGATTACACCATATATTTT; CDR3 protein: CASSQTGDYTIYF; clone size: .; J gene: TRBJ1-3; D gene: .; V gene: TRBV28